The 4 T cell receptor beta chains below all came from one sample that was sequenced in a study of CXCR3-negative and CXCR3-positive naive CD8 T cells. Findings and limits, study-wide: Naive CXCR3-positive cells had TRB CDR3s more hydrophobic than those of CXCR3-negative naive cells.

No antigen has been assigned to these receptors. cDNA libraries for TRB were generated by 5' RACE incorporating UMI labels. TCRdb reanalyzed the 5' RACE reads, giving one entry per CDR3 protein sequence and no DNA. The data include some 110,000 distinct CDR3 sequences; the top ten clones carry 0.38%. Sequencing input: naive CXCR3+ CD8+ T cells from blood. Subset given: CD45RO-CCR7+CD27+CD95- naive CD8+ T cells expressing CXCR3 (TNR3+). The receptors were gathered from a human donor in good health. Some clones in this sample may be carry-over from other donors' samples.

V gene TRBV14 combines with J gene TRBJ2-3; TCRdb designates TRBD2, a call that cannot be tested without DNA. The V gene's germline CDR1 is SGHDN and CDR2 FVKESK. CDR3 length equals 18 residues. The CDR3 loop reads CASSLGIALDTSTDTQYF.

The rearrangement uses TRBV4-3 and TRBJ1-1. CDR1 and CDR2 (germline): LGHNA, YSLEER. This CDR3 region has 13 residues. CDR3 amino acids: CASSLTSNTEAFF.

CDR3 sequence reads: CASSLQLAGGYTGELFF. The chain links TRBV5-6 to TRBJ2-2; TCRdb indicates TRBD2, and absent DNA this call remains unverified. The germline CDR1 and CDR2 sequences are SGHDT and YYEEEE. This CDR3 is 17 amino acids long.

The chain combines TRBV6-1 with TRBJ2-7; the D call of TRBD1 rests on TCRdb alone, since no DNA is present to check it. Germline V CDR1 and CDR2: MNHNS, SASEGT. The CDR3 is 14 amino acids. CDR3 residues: CASSPRTETYEQYF.